This TCR beta chain was identified in a study of blood T cell repertoires in COVID-19. This CDR3 has 15 residues. Germline V gene sequence: CDR1 LNHDA, CDR2 SQIVND (reference sequence). Trimming cost V 3 bases and J 2 bases, with 13 bases left between them. TCRdb's table, derived via immunoSEQ multiplex PCR, lists solely in-frame clones and lacks some. The repertoire holds tens of thousands of clones, with 88% as singletons. The TCR sequence derives from a man aged 45-60 years with acute or convalescent COVID-19. The V call is TRBV19, the J call TRBJ2-5; D is possibly TRBD1 (6 bases). Sequences were obtained from peripheral blood. The CDR3 sequence: CASSIAGTQQETQYF. The DNA for the CDR3 is TGTGCCAGTAGTATCGCCGGGACACAGCAAGAGACCCAGTACTTC.